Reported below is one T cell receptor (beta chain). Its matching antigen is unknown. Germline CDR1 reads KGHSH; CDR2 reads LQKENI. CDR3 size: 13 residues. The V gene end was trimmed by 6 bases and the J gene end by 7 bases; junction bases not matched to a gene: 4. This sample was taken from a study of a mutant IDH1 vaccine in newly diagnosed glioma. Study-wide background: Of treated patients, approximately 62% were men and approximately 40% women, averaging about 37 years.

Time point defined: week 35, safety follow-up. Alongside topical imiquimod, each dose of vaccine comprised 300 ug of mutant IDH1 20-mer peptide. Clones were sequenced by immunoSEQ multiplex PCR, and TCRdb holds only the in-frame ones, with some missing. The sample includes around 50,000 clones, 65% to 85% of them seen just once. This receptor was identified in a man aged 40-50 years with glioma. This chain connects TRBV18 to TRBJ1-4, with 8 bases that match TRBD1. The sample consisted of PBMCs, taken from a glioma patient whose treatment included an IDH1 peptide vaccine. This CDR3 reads CASSPDRGEKLFF. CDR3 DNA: TGTGCCAGCTCGCCCGACAGGGGTGAAAAACTGTTTTTT.